Listed below are T cell receptor beta chains from one sample, sequenced in a study of TIL therapy for anti-PD-1-resistant metastatic lung cancer. The repertoire was sequenced with immunoSEQ multiplex PCR; TCRdb's copy has only in-frame clones and lacks some. The repertoire holds tens of thousands of clones, 78% seen once, with 7% to 8% in the top ten. The sample was blood, taken at baseline. The receptors were sampled from a person aged 30 to 80 with non-small cell lung cancer. Each CDR3 is given with its conserved first and last residue. The order of the fields is V gene, J gene, clone size, CDR3 protein. Not every row has a clone size; where given, it reads once, few, many or a size class.

v_call: TRBV5-1
j_call: TRBJ1-2
clone_size: .
cdr3_aa: CASSFSATNYGYTF

v_call: TRBV5-1
j_call: TRBJ2-1
clone_size: .
cdr3_aa: CASSPIVSSEQFF

v_call: TRBV6-1
j_call: TRBJ1-2
clone_size: .
cdr3_aa: CATTLRANYGYTF

v_call: TRBV19
j_call: TRBJ2-7
clone_size: .
cdr3_aa: CASSIQGVSYEQYF

v_call: TRBV29-1
j_call: TRBJ1-1
clone_size: .
cdr3_aa: CSVEARENTEAFF

v_call: TRBV6-1
j_call: TRBJ1-2
clone_size: .
cdr3_aa: CASSALLQAGSYGYTF

v_call: TRBV18
j_call: TRBJ1-5
clone_size: .
cdr3_aa: CASSPSPGQSNQPQHF

v_call: TRBV9
j_call: TRBJ2-3
clone_size: .
cdr3_aa: CASSVLYEGDTQYF

v_call: TRBV18
j_call: TRBJ2-5
clone_size: .
cdr3_aa: CASSPTAAETQYF

v_call: TRBV15
j_call: TRBJ1-5
clone_size: .
cdr3_aa: CATSREATLDQPQHF

v_call: TRBV7-8
j_call: TRBJ1-6
clone_size: .
cdr3_aa: CASSFMPGWKFNNSPLHF

v_call: TRBV6-5
j_call: TRBJ2-1
clone_size: .
cdr3_aa: CASSYSNAGWVNEQFF

v_call: TRBV7-3
j_call: TRBJ2-6
clone_size: few
cdr3_aa: CASSSGWQGAGANVLTF

v_call: TRBV9
j_call: TRBJ2-2
clone_size: .
cdr3_aa: CASSVEHLPGELFF

v_call: TRBV11-1
j_call: TRBJ1-3
clone_size: .
cdr3_aa: CASSLHSYSGNTIYF

v_call: TRBV6-1
j_call: TRBJ2-3
clone_size: .
cdr3_aa: CASTQRGPHTQYF

v_call: TRBV10-3
j_call: TRBJ2-1
clone_size: .
cdr3_aa: CAISDWVGEGNEQFF

v_call: TRBV7-8
j_call: TRBJ1-1
clone_size: .
cdr3_aa: CASSLVEADTEAFF

v_call: TRBV10-3
j_call: TRBJ1-5
clone_size: .
cdr3_aa: CAISPDKGSNQPQHF

v_call: TRBV28
j_call: TRBJ1-2
clone_size: once
cdr3_aa: CAGGRANYGYTF

v_call: TRBV6-5
j_call: TRBJ2-5
clone_size: few
cdr3_aa: CASSYSTGGAETQYF

v_call: TRBV6-6
j_call: TRBJ1-1
clone_size: .
cdr3_aa: CASIQGTEAFF

v_call: TRBV5-1
j_call: TRBJ1-3
clone_size: .
cdr3_aa: CASSFAGGGNTIYF

v_call: TRBV7-3
j_call: TRBJ2-7
clone_size: .
cdr3_aa: CASSLARVRDYEQYF

v_call: TRBV19
j_call: TRBJ1-1
clone_size: once
cdr3_aa: CASSGQLVNTEAFF

v_call: TRBV18
j_call: TRBJ2-5
clone_size: .
cdr3_aa: CASSPGPQETQYF

v_call: TRBV5-1
j_call: TRBJ1-2
clone_size: .
cdr3_aa: CASSPDSNYGYTF

v_call: TRBV9
j_call: TRBJ2-5
clone_size: .
cdr3_aa: CASSVEQGQETQYF

v_call: TRBV2
j_call: TRBJ1-6
clone_size: once
cdr3_aa: CASSEGSTYNSPLHF

v_call: TRBV11-1
j_call: TRBJ2-3
clone_size: .
cdr3_aa: CASTLNFADTQYF

v_call: TRBV7-8
j_call: TRBJ2-3
clone_size: .
cdr3_aa: CASSSQAPDTQYF

v_call: TRBV11-2
j_call: TRBJ2-5
clone_size: .
cdr3_aa: CASSLDIIQYQETQYF

v_call: TRBV10-1
j_call: TRBJ2-5
clone_size: few
cdr3_aa: CASSEFTGVPGTQYF

v_call: TRBV11-2
j_call: TRBJ1-6
clone_size: .
cdr3_aa: CASSWRPQTSSPLHF

v_call: TRBV9
j_call: TRBJ2-1
clone_size: .
cdr3_aa: CASSVSGTSSYNEQFF

v_call: TRBV6-1
j_call: TRBJ2-7
clone_size: few
cdr3_aa: CASSVSGTGAYEQYF

v_call: TRBV6-1
j_call: TRBJ2-7
clone_size: .
cdr3_aa: CASSEGQGASKQYF

v_call: TRBV9
j_call: TRBJ1-6
clone_size: .
cdr3_aa: CASSVGQGANNSPLHF

v_call: TRBV7-9
j_call: TRBJ1-5
clone_size: .
cdr3_aa: CASSLVGGNQPQHF

v_call: TRBV27
j_call: TRBJ2-7
clone_size: .
cdr3_aa: CASSTQDRARGEQYF

v_call: TRBV6-4
j_call: TRBJ2-1
clone_size: .
cdr3_aa: CASSDSGGAGNEQFF

v_call: TRBV5-1
j_call: TRBJ2-7
clone_size: .
cdr3_aa: CASSLAGSRPYEQYF

v_call: TRBV9
j_call: TRBJ2-3
clone_size: .
cdr3_aa: CASSVGGADTDTQYF

v_call: TRBV6-1
j_call: TRBJ2-2
clone_size: .
cdr3_aa: CASSEGTSTGELFF

v_call: TRBV5-6
j_call: TRBJ2-7
clone_size: few
cdr3_aa: CASSEWGDREEQYF